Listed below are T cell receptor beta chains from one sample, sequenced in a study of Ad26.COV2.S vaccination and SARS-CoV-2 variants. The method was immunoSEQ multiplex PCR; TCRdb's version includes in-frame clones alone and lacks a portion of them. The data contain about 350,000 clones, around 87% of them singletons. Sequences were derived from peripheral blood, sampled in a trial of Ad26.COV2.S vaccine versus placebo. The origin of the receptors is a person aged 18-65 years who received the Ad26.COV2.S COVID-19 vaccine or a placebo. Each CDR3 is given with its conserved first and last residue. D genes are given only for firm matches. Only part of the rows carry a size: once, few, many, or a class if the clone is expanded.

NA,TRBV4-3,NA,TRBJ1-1,TGCGCCAGCAGCCCCTGGCAGGGGAACACTGAAGCTTTCTTT,CASSPWQGNTEAFF
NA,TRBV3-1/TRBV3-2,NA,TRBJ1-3,TGTGCCAGCAGCCAAGGGTTTGGGGTCGGAAACACCATATATTTT,CASSQGFGVGNTIYF
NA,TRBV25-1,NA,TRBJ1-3,TGTGCCAGCAATATTAGGGGGACCTCTGGAAACACCATATATTTT,CASNIRGTSGNTIYF
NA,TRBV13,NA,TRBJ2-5,TGTGCCAGCACCCTAACGGGGGGCCGAGAGACCCAGTACTTC,CASTLTGGRETQYF
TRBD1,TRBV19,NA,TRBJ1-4,TGTGCCAGTAGGAGTCACGGGACAGTCGGGGGTGAAAAACTGTTTTTT,CASRSHGTVGGEKLFF
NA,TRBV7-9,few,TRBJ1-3,TGTGCCAGCAGCTCAGCTATGGGAACTGGAAACACCATATATTTT,CASSSAMGTGNTIYF
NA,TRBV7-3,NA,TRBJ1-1,TGTGCCAGCAGCTACTCCGCGGGCACTGAAGCTTTCTTT,CASSYSAGTEAFF
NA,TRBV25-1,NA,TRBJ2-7,TGTGCCAGCAGTCTAGGCTACGAGCAGTACTTC,CASSLGYEQYF
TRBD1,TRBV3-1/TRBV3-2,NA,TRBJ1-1,TGTGCCAGCAGCCTCGGGACAGGGAACACTGAAGCTTTCTTT,CASSLGTGNTEAFF
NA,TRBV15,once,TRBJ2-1,TGTGCCACCAGCAGAGAGAGGGGACGAGGCAATGAGCAGTTCTTC,CATSRERGRGNEQFF
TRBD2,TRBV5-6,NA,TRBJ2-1,TGTGCCACCCGGGCGCCGGGGGGGGTGCAGTTCTTC,CATRAPGGVQFF
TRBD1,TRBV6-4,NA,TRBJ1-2,TGTGCCAGCAGTGACTCGAGAAACGGCAGGGGGTACACCTTC,CASSDSRNGRGYTF
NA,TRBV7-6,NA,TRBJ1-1,TGTGCCAGCAGCTTAGCGCCAGGCAGGCAAAAGAACACTGAAGCTTTCTTT,CASSLAPGRQKNTEAFF
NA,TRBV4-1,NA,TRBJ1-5,TGCGCCAGCAGCCAAGCAAACATGGGGATGACCAATCAGCCCCAGCATTTT,CASSQANMGMTNQPQHF
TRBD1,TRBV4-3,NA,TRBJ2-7,TGCGCCAGCAGCCAAGGACAGGGGGCGCGGGAGCAGTACTTC,CASSQGQGAREQYF
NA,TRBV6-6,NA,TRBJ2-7,TGTGCCAGCAGCAAATCCCTGGACCACGAGCAGTACTTC,CASSKSLDHEQYF
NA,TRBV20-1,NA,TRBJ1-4,TGCAGTGCTAGACCGAATGAAAAACTGTTTTTT,CSARPNEKLFF
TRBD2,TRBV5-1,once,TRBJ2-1,TGCGCCAGCAGGAGTGGACTAGGTGGCAATGAGCAGTTCTTC,CASRSGLGGNEQFF
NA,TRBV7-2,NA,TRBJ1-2,TGTGCCAGCAGCTTTGACTCTAATAGCTATGGCTACACCTTC,CASSFDSNSYGYTF
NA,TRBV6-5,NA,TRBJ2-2,TGTGCCAGCAGTTACTCTAACACCGGGGAGCTGTTTTTT,CASSYSNTGELFF
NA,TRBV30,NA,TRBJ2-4,TGTGCCTGGAGTCGCTTCGGGGAAATCGCCAAAAACATTCAGTACTTC,CAWSRFGEIAKNIQYF
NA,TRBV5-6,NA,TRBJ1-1,TGTGCCAGCAGCTTGGGCACAGCCACTGAAGCTTTCTTT,CASSLGTATEAFF
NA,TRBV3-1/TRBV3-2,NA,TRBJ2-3,TGTGCCAGCAGCCAAGTCGTGGGTAAGGGGTCAGATACGCAGTATTTT,CASSQVVGKGSDTQYF
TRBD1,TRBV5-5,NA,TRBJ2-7,TGTGCCAGCAGCCTGGGACAGAACTACGAGCAGTACTTC,CASSLGQNYEQYF
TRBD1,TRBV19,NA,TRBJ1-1,TGTGCCAGTAGGGAAGACAGGGGGCGAAACACTGAAGCTTTCTTT,CASREDRGRNTEAFF
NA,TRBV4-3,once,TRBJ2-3,TGCGCCAGCAGCCAAGAAGGGCCTCCGCGCACAGATACGCAGTATTTT,CASSQEGPPRTDTQYF
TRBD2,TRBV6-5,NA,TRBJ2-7,TGTGCCAGCAGTTTCGCCGGACTAGGGGCCCGCGAGCAGTACTTC,CASSFAGLGAREQYF
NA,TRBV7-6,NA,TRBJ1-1,TGTGCCAGCAGCTTAGAGGGACTCACTGAAGCTTTCTTT,CASSLEGLTEAFF
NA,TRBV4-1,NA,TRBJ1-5,TGCGCCAGCAGCCAAGATGAACGGTCCATGGGTCAGCCCCAGCATTTT,CASSQDERSMGQPQHF
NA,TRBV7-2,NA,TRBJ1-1,TGTGCCAGCAGCTTAGCCTTCTTGAACACTGAAGCTTTCTTT,CASSLAFLNTEAFF
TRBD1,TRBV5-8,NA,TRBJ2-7,TGTGCCAGCAGCTTGGAGGGGGCCTCCTACGAGCAGTACTTC,CASSLEGASYEQYF
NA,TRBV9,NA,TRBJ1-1,TGTGCCAGCAGCTCAAGACAGAACACTGAAGCTTTCTTT,CASSSRQNTEAFF
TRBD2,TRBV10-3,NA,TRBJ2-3,TGTGCCATCAGCCCTACTAGCGGGGGGGCATATACGCAGTATTTT,CAISPTSGGAYTQYF
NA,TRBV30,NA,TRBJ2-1,TGTGCCTGGACAGGGCGCGCGGGCAATGAGCAGTTCTTC,CAWTGRAGNEQFF
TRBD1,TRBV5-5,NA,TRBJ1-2,TGTGCCAGCAGCTTGACCGGGACAGGGGCGTTTAACTATGGCTACACCTTC,CASSLTGTGAFNYGYTF
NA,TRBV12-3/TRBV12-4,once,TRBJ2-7,TGTGCCAGCAGTTCCTACTACGAGCAGTACTTC,CASSSYYEQYF
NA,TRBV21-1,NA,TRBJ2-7,TGTGCCAGCAGCAACCCGACAGGCCCACTTACCACGAACGAGCAGTACTTC,CASSNPTGPLTTNEQYF
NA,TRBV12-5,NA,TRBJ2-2,TGTGCTAGTGGTTTAGAGTCCACCGGGGAGCTGTTTTTT,CASGLESTGELFF
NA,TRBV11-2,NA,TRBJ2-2,TGTGCCAGCAGCTTAGGAACCAGGGGGGCCGGGGAGCTGTTTTTT,CASSLGTRGAGELFF
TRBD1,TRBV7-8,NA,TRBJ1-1,TGTGCCAGCAGCTTAGGGACAGGGAGCCCTGAAGCTTTCTTT,CASSLGTGSPEAFF
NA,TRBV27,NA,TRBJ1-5,TGTGCCAGCAGTTCTCTTCCGGGCCCTGGGAATCAGCCCCAGCATTTT,CASSSLPGPGNQPQHF
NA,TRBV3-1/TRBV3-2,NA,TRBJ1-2,TGTGCCAGCAGCCCCAGGGACGGCTATGGCTACACCTTC,CASSPRDGYGYTF
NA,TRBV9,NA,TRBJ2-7,TGTGCCAGCAGCGTAGATTCGGGCAGTAACCCCTACGAGCAGTACTTC,CASSVDSGSNPYEQYF
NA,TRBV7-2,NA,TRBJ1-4,TGTGCCAGCAGCTTAGTGGGGGCGAATGAAAAACTGTTTTTT,CASSLVGANEKLFF
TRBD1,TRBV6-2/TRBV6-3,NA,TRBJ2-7,TGTGCCAGCAGTCGGACAGGGAGGTCTTACGAGCAGTACTTC,CASSRTGRSYEQYF
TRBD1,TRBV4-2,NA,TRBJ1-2,TGTGCCAGCAGCCACGAATATGGGACAGCCTCTGGCTACACCTTC,CASSHEYGTASGYTF
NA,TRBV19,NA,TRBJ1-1,TGTGCCAGTAGTATCACTCCGGCCACGAACACTGAAGCTTTCTTT,CASSITPATNTEAFF
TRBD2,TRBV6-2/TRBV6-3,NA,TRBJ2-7,TGTGCCAGCAGCCACGGGGCTAGCGGGGGCCTCTACGAGCAGTACTTC,CASSHGASGGLYEQYF
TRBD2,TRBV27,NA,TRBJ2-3,TGTGCCAGCAGTTACGGGACTAGTGTCGCAGATACGCAGTATTTT,CASSYGTSVADTQYF
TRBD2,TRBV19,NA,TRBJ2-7,TGTGCCAGTAGCCCTAGCGGACTCTACGAGCAGTACTTC,CASSPSGLYEQYF
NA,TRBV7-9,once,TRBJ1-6,TGTGCCAGCACTAGGGGGGACTATAATTCACCCCTCCACTTT,CASTRGDYNSPLHF
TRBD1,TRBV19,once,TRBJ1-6,TGTGCCAGTAGAGACAGGGTCTCCTATAATTCACCCCTCCACTTT,CASRDRVSYNSPLHF
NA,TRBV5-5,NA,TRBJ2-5,TGTGCCAGCAGCTTGCATCCAGGGGACCAAGAGACCCAGTACTTC,CASSLHPGDQETQYF
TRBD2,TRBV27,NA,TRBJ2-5,TGTGCCAGCAGACGACTAGCGGGGGGGGAGACCCAGTACTTC,CASRRLAGGETQYF